The sequence of this T cell receptor (beta chain) was determined in a study of blood T cell repertoires in COVID-19. At the level of the study: Whether acute or convalescent, the COVID-19 samples came from the United States, Italy and Spain. PBMCs, B-cell-depleted T cells, or T cells provided the cDNA or gDNA that made up the material.

Original data processing: Amplification of reference gene primers provided the estimated nucleated cell counts. Libraries were prepared by immunoSEQ multiplex PCR; TCRdb keeps only in-frame clonotypes and omits some of them. V and J calls plus clone size are reproduced from that table; the DNA served to infer D and trimming. Altogether roughly 80,000 clones are present, 84% being singletons, with the ten largest covering 3.5%. The sequence was obtained from a man aged 45 to 65 with acute or convalescent COVID-19. The sequencing input was peripheral blood.

This CDR3 reads CASSPRTGTLKGTEAFF. In DNA form, the CDR3 reads TGTGCCAGCAGCCCACGGACAGGGACTCTAAAAGGCACTGAAGCTTTCTTT. This chain uses TRBV13 with TRBJ1-1, with 8 nucleotides matching TRBD1. This CDR3 comprises 17 residues. The junction had 15 bases not matched to a gene; V was cut back by 5 bases and J by 4 bases. CDR1 PRHDT and CDR2 FYEKMQ come from the germline V gene (reference sequence).